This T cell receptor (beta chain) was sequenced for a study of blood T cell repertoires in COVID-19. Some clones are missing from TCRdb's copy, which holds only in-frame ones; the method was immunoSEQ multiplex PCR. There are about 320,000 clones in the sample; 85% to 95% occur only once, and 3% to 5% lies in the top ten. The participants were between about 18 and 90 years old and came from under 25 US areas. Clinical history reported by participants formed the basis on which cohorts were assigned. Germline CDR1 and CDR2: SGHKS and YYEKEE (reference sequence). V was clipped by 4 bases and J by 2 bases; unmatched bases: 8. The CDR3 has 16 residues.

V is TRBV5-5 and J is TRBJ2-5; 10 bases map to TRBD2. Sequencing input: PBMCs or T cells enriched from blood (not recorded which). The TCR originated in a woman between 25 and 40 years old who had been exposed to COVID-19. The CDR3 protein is CASSRGASGGQETQYF. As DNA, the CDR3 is TGTGCCAGCAGCCGGGGGGCTAGCGGGGGACAAGAGACCCAGTACTTC.